This is a list of T cell receptor beta chains from one sample in a study of multiple sclerosis patients with progressive multifocal leukoencephalopathy. Produced via immunoSEQ multiplex PCR; TCRdb's table is partial and in-frame only. The sample shows roughly 30,000 clones, approximately 89% of them seen only once. The source material was PBMCs. The receptors were sampled from a human donor with multiple sclerosis. Both conserved end residues are part of each CDR3. D genes are given only for firm matches. Size is omitted from some rows. Given values are once, few, many or a class for expanded clones.

>.|.|TRBV27|TRBJ2-1
TGTGCCAGCAGTTTCAGGGGTGGAGGTGAGCAGTTCTTC
CASSFRGGGEQFF
>TRBD2|.|TRBV15|TRBJ2-3
TGTGCCACCAGCGGGGGGGACCCTAGCACAGATACGCAGTATTTT
CATSGGDPSTDTQYF
>TRBD1|.|TRBV5-4|TRBJ1-4
TGTGCCAGCAGCCGACAGGGATCTACTAATGAAAAACTGTTTTTT
CASSRQGSTNEKLFF
>.|.|TRBV2|TRBJ2-7
TGTGCCCCCCGAGGTCTTGGCTACGAGCAGTACTTC
CAPRGLGYEQYF
>TRBD2|.|TRBV9|TRBJ2-5
TGTGCCAGCAGCTTAGCGGGAGGGCCTCGCGAGACCCAGTACTTC
CASSLAGGPRETQYF
>.|.|TRBV28|TRBJ1-2
TGTGCCAGCAGTGGACTGATGTATGGCTACACCTTC
CASSGLMYGYTF
>.|.|TRBV10-2|TRBJ1-5
TGCGCCAGCAGGGGGGGGGAAAATCAGCCCCAGCATTTT
CASRGGENQPQHF
>.|.|TRBV11-3|TRBJ2-7
TGTGCCAACCCAAAACACCCCTTTCCCTACGAGCAGTACTTC
CANPKHPFPYEQYF
>TRBD1|.|TRBV9|TRBJ1-2
TGTGCCAGCAGCGCTACTGGGACAGGGGGATATGGCTACACCTTC
CASSATGTGGYGYTF
>.|.|TRBV7-2|TRBJ2-1
TGTGCCAGCAGCTTAGCGTCTTTGGGCTACAATGAGCAGTTCTTC
CASSLASLGYNEQFF
>.|.|TRBV7-9|TRBJ2-7
TGTGCCAGCAGCTTAGTAGGCTACGAGCAGTACTTC
CASSLVGYEQYF
>TRBD2|.|TRBV29-1|TRBJ2-1
TGCAGCGTCACAGGACTAGCGGGGGGGTCCTACAATGAGCAGTTCTTC
CSVTGLAGGSYNEQFF
>.|.|TRBV2|TRBJ2-7
TGTGCCAGCAGTTCTGGGGGCAGCTCCTACGAGCAGTACTTC
CASSSGGSSYEQYF
>.|.|TRBV27|TRBJ1-1
TGTGCCAGCAGTTTTTCCTTAACGACCGGTGAAGCTTTCTTT
CASSFSLTTGEAFF
>TRBD1|.|TRBV5-8|TRBJ1-5
TGTGCCAGCAGCTTGGTAGACAGGGTCAGTCAGCCCCAGCATTTT
CASSLVDRVSQPQHF
>TRBD1|.|TRBV28|TRBJ2-1
TGTGCCAGCAGTCCAGATCAAAAGTTGGGACAGGGGTTTGGTGAGCAGTTCTTC
CASSPDQKLGQGFGEQFF
>TRBD2|.|TRBV13|TRBJ2-1
TGTGCCAGCAGCCCGACGGGGGGTAGCGGGAGCTCCTACAATGAGCAGTTCTTC
CASSPTGGSGSSYNEQFF
>TRBD2|.|TRBV7-6|TRBJ2-1
TGTGCCAGCAGCTTAGTACGCCCGGGACTAGCGGGATGGCACAATGAGCAGTTCTTC
CASSLVRPGLAGWHNEQFF
>.|.|TRBV4-3|TRBJ2-7
TGCGCCAGCAGCCAAGATGGGACCCTGACCTACGAGCAGTACTTC
CASSQDGTLTYEQYF
>.|.|TRBV11-3|TRBJ1-1
TGTGCCAGCAGCTTAGAGGGGGCTACTGAAGCTTTCTTT
CASSLEGATEAFF
>TRBD2|.|TRBV5-1|TRBJ2-7
TGCGCCAGCAGCTTAAGCGGGATGTCCTACGAGCAGTACTTC
CASSLSGMSYEQYF
>.|once|TRBV7-9|TRBJ2-1
TGTGCCAGCAGCTTAGTCCAGGGAAAGCAGTTCTTC
CASSLVQGKQFF
>.|.|TRBV7-8|TRBJ2-7
TGTGCCAGCAGCATCAGGGGGGCCCCGGACGAGCAGTACTTC
CASSIRGAPDEQYF
>TRBD1|.|TRBV4-2|TRBJ2-7
TGTGCCAGCAGCCCTCGGACAGGGGGGTACGAGCAGTACTTC
CASSPRTGGYEQYF
>.|.|TRBV28|TRBJ1-6
TGTGCCAGCATCCTAGGGGGGCCCTTCGGGAATTCACCCCTCCACTTT
CASILGGPFGNSPLHF
>.|.|TRBV7-2|TRBJ2-5
TGTGCCAGCAGCCCTGGCGGGATTCAAGAGACCCAGTACTTC
CASSPGGIQETQYF
>.|.|TRBV6-5|TRBJ1-3
TGTGCCAGCCACGAGGGGGTTGGAAACACCATATATTTT
CASHEGVGNTIYF
>TRBD1|once|TRBV2|TRBJ2-7
TGTGCCAGCAGTGGGGAAGGGACAGGGTCTAACGAGCAGTACTTC
CASSGEGTGSNEQYF
>.|.|TRBV6-5|TRBJ1-6
TGTGCCAGCAGGTCAGGAGCAAATTCACCCCTCCACTTT
CASRSGANSPLHF
>TRBD2|.|TRBV9|TRBJ2-2
TGTGCCAGCAGCATCCCGGGACTAGCGGGAGTTACCGGGGAGCTGTTTTTT
CASSIPGLAGVTGELFF
>TRBD2|.|TRBV6-6|TRBJ2-7
TGTGCCAGCAGTACGAGACTAGCCCAGTACTTC
CASSTRLAQYF
>.|.|TRBV5-6|TRBJ2-7
TGTGCCAGCAGCCCTAGGCCTGTCGGATCCTACGAGCAGTACTTC
CASSPRPVGSYEQYF
>.|.|TRBV7-2|TRBJ2-2
TGTGCCAGCAGCTCCCCCTTAGGGAGGCCGGGCTCCGGGGAGCTGTTTTTT
CASSSPLGRPGSGELFF